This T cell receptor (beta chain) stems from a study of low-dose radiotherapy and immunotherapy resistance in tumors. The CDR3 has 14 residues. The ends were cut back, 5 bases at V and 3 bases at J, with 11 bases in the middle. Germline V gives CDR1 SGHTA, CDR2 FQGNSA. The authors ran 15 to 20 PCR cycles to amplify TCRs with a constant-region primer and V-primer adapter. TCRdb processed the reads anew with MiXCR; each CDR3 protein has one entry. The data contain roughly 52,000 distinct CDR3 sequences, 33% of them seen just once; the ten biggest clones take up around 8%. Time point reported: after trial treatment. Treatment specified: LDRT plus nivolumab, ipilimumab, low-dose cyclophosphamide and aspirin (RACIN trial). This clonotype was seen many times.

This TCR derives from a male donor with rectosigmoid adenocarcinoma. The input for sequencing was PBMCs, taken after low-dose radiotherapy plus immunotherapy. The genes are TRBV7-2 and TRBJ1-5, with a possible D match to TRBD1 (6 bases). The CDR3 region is CASSHTGTNQPQHF. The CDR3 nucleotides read TGTGCCAGCAGCCACACAGGGACCAATCAGCCCCAGCATTTT.